This TCR beta chain was profiled in a study of PD-L1 blockade in urothelial cancer (dated by TCRdb to the late 2010s). Regarding the study in general: All patients started therapy around 2014 and received atezolizumab 1,200 mg intravenously every 3 weeks. About 90% of the 29 patients were identified as males with urothelial cancer of bladder origin, and a prior smoking history was reported by 18 of 29 patients. Patients had an ECOG performance status of 0 or 1 and had received between 0 and 3 prior chemotherapy regimens. Blood samples were analyzed at two time points: 3 weeks after treatment start (second dose) and 6 weeks after treatment start. Blood samples yielded a median of around 150,000 T cells and approximately 83,000 unique TCRs, with median clonality 0.080. Somatic, immune and clinical correlates of response to PD-L1 blockade with atezolizumab in urothelial cancer were the focus of an exploratory multi-omic analysis. Pretreatment tumor samples, along with matched peripheral blood collected serially before and after atezolizumab treatment, underwent TCR sequencing. Durable clinical benefit meant progression-free survival longer than 6 months, and TCR features were also tested against progression-free and overall survival. In the same patients who had TCR sequencing, pretreatment tumors also underwent whole exome sequencing and RNA sequencing. Durable clinical benefit was achieved by nine patients but not by the remaining 20. Under 30 patients had pretreatment blood TCR-seq, some 25 had at least one posttreatment blood collection, and some 25 had tumor TCR-seq. Here is what the overall study found, with its caveats: Because the sample size was small (n of about 29) and many of the analyses were exploratory, the results are meant to be hypothesis-generating. A pretreatment peripheral blood TCR clonality below the median was linked to improved progression-free and overall survival. At 3 weeks after the start of treatment, tumor-associated TCR clones in peripheral blood had expanded more in patients with durable benefit (n ≈ 20, p = 0.022).

This specimen's time point label, per the study, means: pretreatment peripheral blood. A cohort of about 30 patients with locally advanced or metastatic urothelial carcinoma, treated at Memorial Sloan Kettering on a trial protocol, was included. Peripheral blood mononuclear cells were collected pretreatment and during treatment, at between 1 and 8 total time points per patient. The Qiagen DNeasy Blood extraction kit was used to purify genomic DNA from total PBMCs and tumor samples. PBMCs were collected pretreatment and during treatment, and were isolated and stored as previously described. Each PCR received spiked-in synthetic TCR analog templates so that absolute template abundance could be estimated from read counts. TCRbeta CDR3 regions were amplified from genomic DNA with bias-controlled V and J gene primers using the immunoSEQ assay. Sequencing of rearranged TCRbeta segments was done at approximately 20X coverage. Concerning the study's data processing: Clustering was used to correct sequencing errors, and CDR3s were annotated against IMGT so that V, D and J genes could be assigned. Downstream analyses used only productive TCRbeta rearrangements, leaving out any out-of-frame or stop-codon sequences. To compute clonality, Shannon entropy was normalized by the log of the number of unique productive sequences and then subtracted from one. Fisher's exact test with Benjamini-Hochberg correction, using a cutoff of adjusted p below 0.01, was how clones that differed between time points or between blood and tumor were identified. Drawn from immuneACCESS, this table holds only the in-frame rearrangements with V and J called that TCRdb kept. Clones are partly lost; checked studies trace under half to an unresolved V gene and leave the rest unexplained. The DNA gave D and trimming, while V, J and clone size come from that table. The sample data list some 74,000 clones, and approximately 80% of these were observed just once. Approximately 6.7% of the sample rests with the top ten.

Worth noting for this clone: The antigen it binds to is not known. Base qualities are not at hand, and no much larger clone is one base apart.

From cysteine to phenylalanine, the CDR3 is 16 amino acids long. The read is trimmed to its CDR3 DNA, 48 bases read in frame from base 1. CDR1 and CDR2 were assigned from the germline V gene as LGHNA and YNFKEQ. After removal of 3 bases from V and 2 bases from J, the junction retains 4 bases not matched to a gene. Sequenced material: PBMCs, taken around atezolizumab (anti-PD-L1) treatment. Here the chain combines TRBV4-2 and TRBJ1-4; TRBD1 agrees with 9 junctional bases. The source of this sequence is a man aged 40-49 years with urothelial cancer. The base sequence is TGTGCCAGCAGCCAGGGACAGGGTAATACTAATGAAAAACTGTTTTTT. The encoded protein is CASSQGQGNTNEKLFF.